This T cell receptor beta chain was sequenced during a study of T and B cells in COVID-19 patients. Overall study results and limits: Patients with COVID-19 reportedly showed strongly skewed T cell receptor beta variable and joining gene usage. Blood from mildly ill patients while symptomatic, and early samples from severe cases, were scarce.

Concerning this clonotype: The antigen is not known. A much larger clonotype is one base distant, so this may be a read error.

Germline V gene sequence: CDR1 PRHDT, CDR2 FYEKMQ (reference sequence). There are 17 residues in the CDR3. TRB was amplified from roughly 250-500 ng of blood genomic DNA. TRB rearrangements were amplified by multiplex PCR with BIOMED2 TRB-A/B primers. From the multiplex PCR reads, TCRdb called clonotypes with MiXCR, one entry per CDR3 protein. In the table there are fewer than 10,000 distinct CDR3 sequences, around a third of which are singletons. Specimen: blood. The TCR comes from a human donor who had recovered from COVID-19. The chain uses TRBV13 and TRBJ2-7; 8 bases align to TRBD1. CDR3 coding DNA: TGTGCCAGCAGCTTAGTTCGCGGACAGGGAAACTCCTACAAGCAGTACTTC. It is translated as CASSLVRGQGNSYKQYF.